Listed here are 7 T cell receptor beta chains from one sample, sequenced in a study of CD8 T cells in Susac syndrome. The authors reverse transcribed about 0.5 to 1 ug RNA with random hexamers. TCRdb re-called the immunoSEQ multiplex PCR reads through MiXCR, storing one row per CDR3 protein. The profile shows tens of thousands of distinct CDR3 sequences, 90% to 95% of them singletons. The specimen was CD4+ T cells from PBMCs. These receptors originate from a human donor with Susac syndrome.

This chain connects TRBV19 to TRBJ2-5; no firm D call. This CDR3 spans 13 amino acids. The V gene lost 4 bases and the J gene lost 1 base, with 7 bases spanning the gap. Germline lookup yields CDR1 LNHDA and CDR2 SQIVND (reference sequence). This CDR3 is CASSRARQETQYF. CDR3 sequence (DNA): TGTGCCAGTAGTAGGGCCCGCCAAGAGACCCAGTACTTC. The complete variable domain, with remaining parts taken from reference TRBV19 and TRBJ2-5, reads DGGITQSPKYLFRKEGQNVTLSCEQNLNHDAMYWYRQDPGQGLRLIYYSQIVNDFQKGDIAEGYSVSREKKESFPLTVTSAQKNPTAFYLCASSRARQETQYFGPGTRLLVL.

The chain is built from TRBV28 and TRBJ1-1, with 8 bases lining up with TRBD1. The CDR3 sequence is 15 residues long. Trimming removed 6 bases from V and 4 bases from J; junction bases left unmatched: 10. Germline lookup yields CDR1 MDHEN and CDR2 SYDVKM. The CDR3 nucleotides are TGTGCCAGCAGCCCACAGGGGGGAGCAACCACTGAAGCTTTCTTT. Translated, it gives CASSPQGGATTEAFF. Supplemented by reference TRBV28 and TRBJ1-1, the full variable domain reads DVKVTQSSRYLVKRTGEKVFLECVQDMDHENMFWYRQDPGLGLRLIYFSYDVKMKEKGDIPEGYSVSREKKERFSLILESASTNQTSMYLCASSPQGGATTEAFFGQGTRLTVV.

V gene TRBV12-3 or TRBV12-4 combines with J gene TRBJ1-2; the D is unclear. The CDR3 sequence is 13 residues long. V dropped 1 base and J dropped 7 bases, with 10 bases sitting between them. DNA for the CDR3: TGTGCCAGCAGTTTAGGGTCCGAGGGTGGCTACACCTTC. Protein product: CASSLGSEGGYTF.

This sequence joins TRBV7-2 and TRBJ2-7; no definite D call. Germline V gene data show CDR1 as SGHTA and CDR2 as FQGNSA. The CDR3 has 14 residues. V lost 3 bases and J lost 0, with 9 bases in between. Here the CDR3 reads CASSFDIGSYEQYF. CDR3 DNA sequence: TGTGCCAGCAGCTTTGACATCGGCTCCTACGAGCAGTACTTC.

The V call is TRBV7-2, the J call TRBJ2-2, with D hard to call. Trimming left V 0 bases short and J 5 bases short, with 4 bases between. CDR3 size: 13 residues. Germline lookup yields CDR1 SGHTA and CDR2 FQGNSA. CDR3 coding DNA: TGTGCCAGCAGCTTAGCTAGGACCGGGGAGCTGTTTTTT. This translates into CASSLARTGELFF.

This sequence joins TRBV6-2 or TRBV6-3 and TRBJ1-6; no clear D gene. V lost 5 bases, J lost 6 bases, and 2 bases lay in between. Germline CDR1 reads MNHEY; CDR2 reads SVGEGT. This CDR3 comprises 11 residues. The CDR3 sequence is CASSRNSPLHF. DNA of the CDR3: TGTGCCAGCAGTCGTAATTCACCCCTCCACTTT.

V usage is TRBV5-1 and J usage is TRBJ2-2; D may correspond to TRBD1 or TRBD2 (7 bases each). CDR3 size: 16 residues. Trimming pared 4 bases from V and 5 bases from J, leaving 18 bases between. Per the germline V gene, CDR1 is SGHRS and CDR2 is YFSETQ. The CDR3 loop reads CASSPGRGPWTGELFF. The CDR3 DNA sequence: TGCGCCAGCAGCCCTGGGAGGGGGCCGTGGACCGGGGAGCTGTTTTTT.